The 4 T cell receptor beta chains listed next were all sequenced from one sample in a study of T cell clonality in common variable immunodeficiency. Findings of the study overall: Reportedly, TCR beta sequences from common variable immunodeficiency showed fewer deletions and N-nucleotide insertions.

The repertoire was sequenced with immunoSEQ multiplex PCR; TCRdb's copy has only in-frame clones and lacks some. This table holds more than 20,000 clones with no singletons; the top ten claim approximately 25%. These receptors have no known antigen. The sequenced sample was peripheral blood mononuclear cells. The receptors derive from a human donor with common variable immunodeficiency.

This clone has only a few counts. The read halts 3 residues ahead of the CDR3 end, with the missing end drawn from the germline J gene. The chain has TRBV7-2 and TRBJ1-1; 10 bases align to TRBD1. V gave up 5 bases and J gave up 5 bases; unmatched junction bases: 8. CDR1 and CDR2 from the germline V gene are SGHTA and FQGNSA. The CDR3 length is 15 residues. CDR3 residues: CASSVRQGAPTEAFF. The covered CDR3 bases are TGTGCCAGCAGCGTTAGACAGGGGGCGCCTACTGAA.

To note about this clone: The read ends 3 residues shy of where the CDR3 ends; the end is completed using the germline J gene. The chain carries TRBV2 and TRBJ1-5, with TRBD1 as a possible D gene (6 bases). V was pared by 2 bases and J by 2 bases, with 10 bases between. The CDR3 totals 15 residues. The germline V gene has CDR1 SNHLY and CDR2 FYNNEI. CDR3 DNA, as far as it was read: TGTGCCAGCAGTGAACAGGGGTTTGGCAATCAGCCC. It yields the protein CASSEQGFGNQP. The entire CDR3 protein is CASSEQGFGNQPQHF.

This clone was counted many times. The read terminates 3 residues ahead of where the CDR3 ends, so the germline J gene completes it. The genes are TRBV7-2 and TRBJ1-1; perhaps TRBD1 as D (5 bases). V gave up 8 bases and J gave up 1 base, with 11 bases separating them. Germline V gives CDR1 SGHTA, CDR2 FQGNSA. The CDR3 is 13 amino acids. CDR3 DNA, as far as it was read: TGTGCCAGCTTCGACAGACAGAACACTGAA. Its translation is CASFDRQNTE. The full CDR3 protein reads CASFDRQNTEAFF.

Many counts were recorded for this clone. The CDR3 end lies 3 residues beyond the end of the read and is filled in from the germline J gene. The chain combines TRBV28 with TRBJ1-5; 8 bases match TRBD1. From germline, CDR1 is MDHEN and CDR2 SYDVKM. The CDR3 loop spans 14 amino acids. The trim removed 5 bases at V and 6 bases at J, leaving 6 bases unmatched. CDR3 sequence: CASSPGGAGQPQHF. Partial CDR3 DNA: TGTGCCAGCAGTCCAGGGGGCGCGGGTCAGCCC.